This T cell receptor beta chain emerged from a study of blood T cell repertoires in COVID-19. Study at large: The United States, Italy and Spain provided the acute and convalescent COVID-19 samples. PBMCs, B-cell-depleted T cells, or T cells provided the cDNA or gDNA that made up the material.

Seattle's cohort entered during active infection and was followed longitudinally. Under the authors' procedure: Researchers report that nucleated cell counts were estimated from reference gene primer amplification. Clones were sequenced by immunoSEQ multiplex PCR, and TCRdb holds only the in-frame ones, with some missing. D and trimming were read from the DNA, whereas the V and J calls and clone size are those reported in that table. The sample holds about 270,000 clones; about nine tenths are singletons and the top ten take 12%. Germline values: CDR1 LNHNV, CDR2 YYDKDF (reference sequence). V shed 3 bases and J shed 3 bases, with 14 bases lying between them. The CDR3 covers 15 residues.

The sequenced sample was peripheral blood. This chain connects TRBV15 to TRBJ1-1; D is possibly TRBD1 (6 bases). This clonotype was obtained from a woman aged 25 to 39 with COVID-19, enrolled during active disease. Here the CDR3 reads CATSRTTGLDTEAFF. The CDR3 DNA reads TGTGCCACCAGCAGGACAACAGGGTTGGACACTGAAGCTTTCTTT.